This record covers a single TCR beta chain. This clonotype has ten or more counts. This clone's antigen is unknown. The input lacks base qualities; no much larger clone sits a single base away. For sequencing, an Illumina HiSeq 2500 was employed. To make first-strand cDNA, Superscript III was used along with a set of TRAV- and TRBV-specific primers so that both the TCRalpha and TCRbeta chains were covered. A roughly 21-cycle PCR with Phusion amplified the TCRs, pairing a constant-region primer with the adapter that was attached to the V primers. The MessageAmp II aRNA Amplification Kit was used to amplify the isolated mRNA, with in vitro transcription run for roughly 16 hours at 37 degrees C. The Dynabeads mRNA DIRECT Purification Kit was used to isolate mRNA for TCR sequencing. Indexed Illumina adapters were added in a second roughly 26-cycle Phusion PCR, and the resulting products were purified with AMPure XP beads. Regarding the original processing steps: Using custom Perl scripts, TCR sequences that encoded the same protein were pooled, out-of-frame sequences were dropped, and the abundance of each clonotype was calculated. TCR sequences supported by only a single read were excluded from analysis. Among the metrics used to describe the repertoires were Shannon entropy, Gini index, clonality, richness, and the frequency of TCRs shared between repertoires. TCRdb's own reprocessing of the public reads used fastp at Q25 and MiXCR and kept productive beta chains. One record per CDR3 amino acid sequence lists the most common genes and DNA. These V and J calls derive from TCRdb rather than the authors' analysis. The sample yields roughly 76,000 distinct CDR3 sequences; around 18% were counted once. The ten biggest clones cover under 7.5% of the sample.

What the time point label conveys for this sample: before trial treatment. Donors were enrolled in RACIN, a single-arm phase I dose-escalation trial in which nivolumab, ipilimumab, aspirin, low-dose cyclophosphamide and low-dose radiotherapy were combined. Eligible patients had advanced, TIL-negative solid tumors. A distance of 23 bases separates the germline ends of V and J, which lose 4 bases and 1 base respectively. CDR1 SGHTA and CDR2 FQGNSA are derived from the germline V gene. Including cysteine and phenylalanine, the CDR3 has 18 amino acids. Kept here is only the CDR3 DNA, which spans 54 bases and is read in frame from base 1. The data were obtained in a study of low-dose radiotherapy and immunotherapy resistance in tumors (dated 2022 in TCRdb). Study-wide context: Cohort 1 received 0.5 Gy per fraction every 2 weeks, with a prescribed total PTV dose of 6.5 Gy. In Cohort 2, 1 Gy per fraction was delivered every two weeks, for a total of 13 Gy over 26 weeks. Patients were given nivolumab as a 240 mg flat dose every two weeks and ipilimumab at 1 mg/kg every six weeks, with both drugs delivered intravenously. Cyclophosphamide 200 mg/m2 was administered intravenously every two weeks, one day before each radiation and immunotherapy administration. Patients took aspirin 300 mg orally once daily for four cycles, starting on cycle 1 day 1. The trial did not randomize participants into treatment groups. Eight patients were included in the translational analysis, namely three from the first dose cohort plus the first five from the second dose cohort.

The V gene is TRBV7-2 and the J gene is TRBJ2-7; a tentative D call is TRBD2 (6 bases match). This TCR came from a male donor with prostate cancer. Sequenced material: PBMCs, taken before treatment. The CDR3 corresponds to CASSSAWRDHLRSYEQYF. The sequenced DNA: TGTGCCAGCAGCTCAGCTTGGCGGGACCACCTACGGTCCTACGAGCAGTACTTC.